Below, 13 T cell receptor beta chains from the same sample are listed, as sequenced in a study of T cell responses to AZD1222 COVID-19 vaccine. The table came from immunoSEQ multiplex PCR; TCRdb's copy has only in-frame clones and leaves some out. The sample includes 95,000 to 150,000 clones, 75% to 85% of them seen just once. The source material was peripheral blood, sampled 28 days after the second AZD1222 dose. The receptors were sampled from an adult who received the AZD1222 COVID-19 vaccine.

J is TRBJ2-3 and V is TRBV6-5; D unresolved. The CDR3 extends over 15 amino acids. The V end lost 0 bases, the J end lost 1 base, and 8 bases lay between the germline ends. Germline-derived CDR1 and CDR2 are MNHEY and SVGAGI. The DNA of the CDR3 is TGTGCCAGCAGTTACTCGACGTGGCGCACAGATACGCAGTATTTT. Translation gives CASSYSTWRTDTQYF.

This clone was seen only a few times. The gene calls are TRBV28 and TRBJ1-2; D is possibly TRBD1 (6 bases). Germline loops: CDR1 MDHEN, CDR2 SYDVKM. The CDR3 runs to 13 residues. Between the trimmed V and J ends, which lost 5 bases and 4 bases, there was a span of 11 bases. This chain's CDR3 is CASSGWGPYGYTF. In nucleotides, the CDR3 is TGTGCCAGCAGTGGGTGGGGGCCCTATGGCTACACCTTC.

The V and J genes are TRBV7-9 and TRBJ1-2; D gene unclear. The CDR3 is 15 amino acids. The germline CDR1 and CDR2 sequences are SEHNR and FQNEAQ (reference sequence). V dropped 1 base and J dropped 7 bases, with 16 bases sitting between them. CDR3 sequence: CASSLGSTYLRGYTF. In DNA form, the CDR3 reads TGTGCCAGCAGCTTAGGGTCAACCTACTTGCGTGGCTACACCTTC.

V and J are TRBV4-3 and TRBJ2-7; D unclear. Trimming left V 1 base short and J 0 bases short, with 13 bases between. The CDR3 has 16 amino acids. Germline V CDR1 and CDR2: LGHNA, YSLEER. CDR3 residues: CASSQGPAVSSYEQYF. The CDR3 DNA follows: TGCGCCAGCAGCCAAGGTCCGGCGGTGAGCTCCTACGAGCAGTACTTC.

This chain links TRBV6-5 with TRBJ1-2, with 9 bases matching TRBD1. There are 14 residues in the CDR3. V lost 2 bases, J lost 6 bases, and 4 bases stayed unmatched. The germline V gene encodes CDR1 MNHEY and CDR2 SVGAGI. The CDR3 reads CASSYTGGRDGYTF. The CDR3 DNA reads as TGTGCCAGCAGTTACACAGGGGGCCGGGATGGCTACACCTTC.

The chain recombines TRBV7-2 with TRBJ1-2; TRBD1 aligns across 7 bases. CDR3 size: 12 residues. Germline CDR1 reads SGHTA; CDR2 reads FQGNSA. V was pared by 5 bases and J by 6 bases, with 3 bases of the junction left unmatched. In DNA, the CDR3 is TGTGCCAGCAGCCCAACAGGGGATGGCTACACCTTC. Translation: CASSPTGDGYTF.

This chain joins TRBV7-3 and TRBJ1-1; a possible D gene is TRBD1 (5 bases). This CDR3 comprises 15 residues. Trimming pared 3 bases from V and 1 base from J, leaving 12 bases between. CDR1 is SGHTA, CDR2 FQGTGA, per germline. CDR3 DNA sequence: TGTGCCAGCAGCTTGGGCGGGACGGGGAACACTGAAGCTTTCTTT. This encodes CASSLGGTGNTEAFF.

This clone was seen just once. CDR3 in DNA: TGCGCCAGCAGCCAAGATTCTTGGGGGGCGGACTATGGCTACACCTTC. Protein sequence: CASSQDSWGADYGYTF. This chain uses TRBV4-3 with TRBJ1-2, with D tentatively TRBD1 (6 bases). Trimming took 0 bases from V and 3 from J, leaving 14 bases between them. The germline gives CDR1 LGHNA, CDR2 YSLEER. This CDR3 is built from 16 residues.

This rearrangement joins TRBV2 to TRBJ2-6; D perhaps matches TRBD1 (5 bases). The CDR3 has 14 residues. Looked up from germline, CDR1 is SNHLY and CDR2 is FYNNEI. V lost 8 bases and J 2 bases, leaving 10 bases between the germline ends. CDR3 in DNA: TGTGCCAGCGTTAAGGGGACTGGGGCCAACGTCCTGACTTTC. This gives the protein CASVKGTGANVLTF.

The chain has TRBV28 and TRBJ2-6; either TRBD1 or TRBD2 may supply D (6 bases each). The CDR3 runs 16 residues. Germline CDR1 reads MDHEN; CDR2 reads SYDVKM. Deletions cut 3 bases from V and 3 bases from J, with 12 bases between. CDR3 residues: CASSFLQGGGANVLTF. DNA of the CDR3: TGTGCCAGCAGTTTCCTACAGGGAGGTGGGGCCAACGTCCTGACTTTC.

J is TRBJ1-3 and V is TRBV7-9, with D possibly TRBD1 on 5 matching bases. Germline assignment: CDR1 SEHNR and CDR2 FQNEAQ (reference sequence). Trimming shortened V by 4 bases and J by 2 bases, and 15 bases separated the two germline ends. The CDR3 has 16 residues. The CDR3 loop reads CASSSRVDSPGNTIYF. CDR3 sequence (DNA): TGTGCCAGCAGCTCCAGGGTTGACTCTCCTGGAAACACCATATATTTT.

V gene TRBV21-1 combines with J gene TRBJ1-1. TRBV21-1 is a recognized pseudogene. This CDR3 spans 18 amino acids. In nucleotides, the CDR3 is TGTGCCAGCAGCAAAGATTCCGACCATCCCTCACGTCTCACTGAAGCTTTCTTT. This encodes CASSKDSDHPSRLTEAFF.

This clone has more than one count but fewer than ten. This chain uses TRBV19 with TRBJ2-1; TRBD1 might be the D (6 bases). Trimming stripped 10 bases from V and 6 bases from J, with 19 bases between. Germline values: CDR1 LNHDA, CDR2 SQIVND (reference sequence). CDR3 length: 14 residues. The CDR3 spells CATAPGQGINEQFF. CDR3 DNA: TGTGCCACCGCACCGGGGCAGGGGATCAATGAGCAGTTCTTC.